This T cell receptor (beta chain) was sequenced in a study of OX40 agonist ivuxolimab in advanced cancers. Study-level findings and limits: Clonal expansion among partial responders at 0.1-3.0 mg/kg ranked near the lowest. The average count of expanded clones was higher among CD8+ T cells than among CD4+.

TCRdb's copy holds only in-frame clones and misses some; the assay was immunoSEQ multiplex PCR. The sample has roughly 16,000 clones, 76% seen once; the top ten hold under 55%. On this clone: Its antigen is as yet unknown.

The CDR3 loop spans 15 amino acids. The germline V gene encodes CDR1 MNHEY and CDR2 SVGAGI. Between the trimmed V and J ends, which lost 0 bases and 4 bases, there was a span of 12 bases. The sequencing here drew on CD4+ or CD8+ T cells sorted from blood, taken in a trial of the OX40 agonist ivuxolimab. The chain employs TRBV6-5 and TRBJ1-2; maybe TRBD1 (5 bases). The sequence came from an adult with an advanced solid tumor such as melanoma, head and neck, liver or kidney cancer. The CDR3 nucleotides read TGTGCCAGCAGTTACTCGAGTACAGGCCGCTATGGCTACACCTTC. It yields the protein CASSYSSTGRYGYTF.